Listed here is a single TCR beta chain. Antigen: not known. It was by two-round multiplex PCR that TCR beta CDR3 was amplified from genomic DNA. Each TRBV and TRBJ gene had its own primer in the first PCR round. Second-round PCR employed universal primers. TCRdb fed the multiplex PCR reads into MiXCR, producing one record per CDR3 protein. The sample lists under 20,000 distinct CDR3 sequences; about 46% were seen once. The data derive from a study of prognosis after radiotherapy for stage I lung cancer. Study information: After radiotherapy, some 14 showed no significant progression while several developed distant metastases (median roughly 7 months). Findings of the study overall: The study found lower Shannon entropy after stereotactic body radiation therapy in patients who developed distant metastases.

In germline, CDR1 is KGHSH, CDR2 LQKENI. The CDR3 is 13 amino acids. The V end was cut by 3 bases, the J end by 8 bases, with 13 bases between. This receptor was identified in a donor at least 50 years old with non-small cell lung cancer. V gene TRBV18 combines with J gene TRBJ1-2; a possible D gene is TRBD1 (6 bases). Sequenced here: PBMCs, sampled before or after stereotactic body radiation therapy (not recorded which). CDR3 sequence (DNA): TGTGCCAGCTCACCCGTACAGGGTTGGGGCTACACCTTC. It specifies CASSPVQGWGYTF.